These T cell receptor beta chains were read from a single sample in a study of early T cells in non-severe SARS-CoV-2 infection. MiXCR, applied by TCRdb to the 5' RACE reads, yields one record per CDR3 protein. The sample has approximately 50,000 distinct CDR3 sequences, 6.5% to 9.5% seen once; the top ten hold roughly 5.9%. Sequencing was carried out using whole blood. These TCRs come from an adult who was a healthcare worker with PCR-confirmed SARS-CoV-2 infection or an uninfected control (not recorded which). Both conserved end residues are part of each CDR3. Clone size is stated in some rows and not others, as once, few, many or a class when expanded.

V,size,CDR3
TRBV11-3,.,CASSLDPPGHEQFF
TRBV18,.,CASSPDGASSSPLHF
TRBV3-1,many,CASRTSFGEQYF
TRBV11-2,.,CASSFVLSPGAAYEQYF
TRBV12-3/TRBV12-4,few,CASSLPGQGVYNEQFF
TRBV3-1,many,CASSQGARSLGSYNEQFF
TRBV14,.,CASSQGGLGVLITF
TRBV5-6,many,CASSPGTGNTEAFF
TRBV15,few,CATSRDRSGGNYGYTF
TRBV5-1,many,CASSSHRDTSYEQYF
TRBV5-8,many,CASSLFWLSSYNEQFF
TRBV7-9,.,CASTLGGGPRNEKLFF
TRBV2,few,CASSERGAGTEAFF
TRBV7-9,many,CASSLEGNEQYF
TRBV3-1,few,CASSQDRRGAFF
TRBV5-1,.,CASSGGLAGLTDTQYF
TRBV6-5,.,CASSYRGTGETQYF
TRBV15,many,CATSSKGTGTYGYTF
TRBV5-6,many,CASSGEATDTQYF
TRBV3-1,.,CASSILRTDTQYF
TRBV6-2/TRBV6-3,many,CASSYSFGYYNEQFF
TRBV6-5,many,CATQGGGTDTQYF
TRBV20-1,few,CSVSGGRETQYF
TRBV11-2,.,CASSRTGQGGRGTDTQYF
TRBV19,many,CASSSGTSNYGYTF
TRBV5-6,many,CASTEKVRQPYTEAFF
TRBV2,few,CASLAQGIQETQYF
TRBV3-1,.,CASSHHRQGEEKLFF
TRBV6-6,many,CASSYPSGELFF
TRBV28,many,CASSPMNQPQHF
TRBV4-1,many,CASSQSSGGYSYEQYF
TRBV6-5,.,CASSYSNVRARGYGYTF
TRBV7-9,many,CASSLSDSSYEQYF
TRBV11-2,.,CASSEGQRIQETQYF
TRBV29-1,many,CSVTGGLGGYTF
TRBV20-1,many,CSARAPPGAKGYEQYF
TRBV29-1,many,CSVLRMNTEAFF
TRBV7-9,few,CASSLGTSTYNEQFF
TRBV14,many,CASSRLRVTGELFF
TRBV24-1,.,CATSDPLGQGGTGELFF
TRBV20-1,few,CSAQESSGGVTQYF
TRBV5-1,many,CASSLEAKNIQYF
TRBV7-9,many,CASSSRDREGHGYTF
TRBV20-1,many,CSATTGYTGELFF
TRBV12-3/TRBV12-4,few,CASRFMDSTDTQYF
TRBV10-2,.,CASRGQAKGTQYF
TRBV28,many,CASSLWGGGALAKNIQYF
TRBV7-6,.,CASSLGDRGQRTGELFF
TRBV29-1,.,CSVVGLVLGEQFF
TRBV6-8,.,CASSYSSQGLIQPQHF
TRBV3-2,many,CASSQAQNTEAFF
TRBV19,many,CASSPKVGVMNGYTF
TRBV7-9,many,CASSPNDPLSSGNTIYF